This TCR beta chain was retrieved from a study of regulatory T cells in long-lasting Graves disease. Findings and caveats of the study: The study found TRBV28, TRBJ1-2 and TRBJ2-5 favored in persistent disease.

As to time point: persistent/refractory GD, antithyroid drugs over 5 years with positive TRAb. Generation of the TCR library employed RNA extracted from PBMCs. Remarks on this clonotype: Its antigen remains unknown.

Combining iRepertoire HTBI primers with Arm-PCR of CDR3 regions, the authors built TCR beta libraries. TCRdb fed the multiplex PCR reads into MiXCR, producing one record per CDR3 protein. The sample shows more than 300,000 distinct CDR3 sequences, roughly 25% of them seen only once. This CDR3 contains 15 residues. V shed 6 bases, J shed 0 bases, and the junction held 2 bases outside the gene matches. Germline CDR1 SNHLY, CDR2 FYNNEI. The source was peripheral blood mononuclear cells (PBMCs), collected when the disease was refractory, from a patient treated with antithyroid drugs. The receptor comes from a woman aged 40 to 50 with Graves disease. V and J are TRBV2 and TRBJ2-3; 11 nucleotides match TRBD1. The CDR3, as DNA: TGTGCCAGCAGAGGGACAGGGGGTAGCACAGATACGCAGTATTTT. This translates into CASRGTGGSTDTQYF. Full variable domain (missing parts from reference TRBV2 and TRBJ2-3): EPEVTQTPSHQVTQMGQEVILRCVPISNHLYFYWYRQILGQKVEFLVSFYNNEISEKSEIFDDQFSVERPDGSNFTLKIRSTKLEDSAMYFCASRGTGGSTDTQYFGPGTRLTVL.